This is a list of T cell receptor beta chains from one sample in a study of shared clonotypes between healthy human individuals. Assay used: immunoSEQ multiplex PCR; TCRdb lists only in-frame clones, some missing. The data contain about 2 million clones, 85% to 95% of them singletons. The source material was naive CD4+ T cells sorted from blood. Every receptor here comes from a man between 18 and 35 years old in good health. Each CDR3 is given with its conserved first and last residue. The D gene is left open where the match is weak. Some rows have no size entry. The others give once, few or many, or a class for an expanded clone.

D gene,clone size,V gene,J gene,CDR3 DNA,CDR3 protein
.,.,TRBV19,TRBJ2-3,TGTGCCAGGCGCGGGCAGGGGATGGGGGACACAGATACGCAGTATTTT,CARRGQGMGDTDTQYF
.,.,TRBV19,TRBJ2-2,TGTGCCAGTACCCCGGACAGCCGGACCGGGGAGCTGTTTTTT,CASTPDSRTGELFF
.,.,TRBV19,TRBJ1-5,TGTGCCAGTAGTGAGACAATCCAGCCCCAGCATTTT,CASSETIQPQHF
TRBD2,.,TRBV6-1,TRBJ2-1,TGTGCCAGCAGTGAAGTGCCGGCGGGGGGGCTTGGAAATGAGCAGTTCTTC,CASSEVPAGGLGNEQFF
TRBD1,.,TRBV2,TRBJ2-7,TGTGCCAGCAGTCGGGACAGGGCGTCCTACGAGCAGTACTTC,CASSRDRASYEQYF
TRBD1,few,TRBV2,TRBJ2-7,TGTGCCAGCGAAGGGGGCCGGTACGAGCAGTACTTC,CASEGGRYEQYF
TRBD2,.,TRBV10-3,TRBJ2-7,TGTGCCATCAGCAAGACTAGCGTTACCTACGAGCAGTACTTC,CAISKTSVTYEQYF
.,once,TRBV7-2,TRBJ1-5,TGTGCCAGCAAACGGGACGGAAACAATCAGCCCCAGCATTTT,CASKRDGNNQPQHF
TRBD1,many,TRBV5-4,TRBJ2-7,TGTGCCAGCAGCCCTGAGACAGGGGCGAACTACGAGCAGTACTTC,CASSPETGANYEQYF
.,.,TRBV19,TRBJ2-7,TGTGCCAGTAGTATAGGCCGGGGTTTTTACGAGCAGTACTTC,CASSIGRGFYEQYF
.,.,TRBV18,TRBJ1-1,TGTGCCAGCTCACCAGGCTTGGACCCGAACACTGAAGCTTTCTTT,CASSPGLDPNTEAFF
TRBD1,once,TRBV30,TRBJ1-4,TGTGCCTCGGGGACAGGAAGGAACGAAAAACTGTTTTTT,CASGTGRNEKLFF
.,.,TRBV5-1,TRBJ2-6,TGCGCCAGCAGCGAGACAGGCACCTCTGGGGCCAACGTCCTGACTTTC,CASSETGTSGANVLTF
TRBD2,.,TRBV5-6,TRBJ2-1,TGTGCCAGCAGCTTGCTAGCGGGAGGACCCAATGAGCAGTTCTTC,CASSLLAGGPNEQFF
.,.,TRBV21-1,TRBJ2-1,TGTGCCAGCAATCTCGCGAGACAGGGAAAGAAAGGGGAGTTCTTC,CASNLARQGKKGEFF
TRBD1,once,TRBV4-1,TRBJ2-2,TGCGCCAGCAGCCTGGAAAAGGGGGCAAAGGGGACCGGGGAGCTGTTTTTT,CASSLEKGAKGTGELFF
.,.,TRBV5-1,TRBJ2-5,TGCGCCAGCAGCTTGGGGGGACCGGGGACGGAGACCCAGTACTTC,CASSLGGPGTETQYF